This T cell receptor (beta chain) was retrieved from a study of cytomegalovirus exposure and HLA in healthy donors. Study-wide points: A later analysis showed TCR association rates differing by HLA locus, peaking at DRB1 and lowest at HLA-C.

The germline V gene encodes CDR1 SGHRS and CDR2 YFSETQ. The CDR3 has 16 residues. Trimming removed 4 bases from V and 2 bases from J, with 18 bases in between. With 60 Vbeta and 13 Jbeta primers, the PCR was carried out. The repertoire was sequenced with immunoSEQ multiplex PCR; TCRdb's copy has only in-frame clones and lacks some. The sample carries 100,000 to 150,000 clones, about 80% recorded once. Comment on this clone: Its antigen is not known.

The chain uses TRBV5-1 and TRBJ2-5; D perhaps matches TRBD2 (8 bases). The TCR was taken from a man aged 35 to 55 in good health and CMV-seronegative. Sequencing was done on a sample of PBMCs. The CDR3, as DNA: TGCGCCAGCAGCCCAGGGGGGGCTAGCGGGCAAGAGACCCAGTACTTC. Translation gives CASSPGGASGQETQYF.